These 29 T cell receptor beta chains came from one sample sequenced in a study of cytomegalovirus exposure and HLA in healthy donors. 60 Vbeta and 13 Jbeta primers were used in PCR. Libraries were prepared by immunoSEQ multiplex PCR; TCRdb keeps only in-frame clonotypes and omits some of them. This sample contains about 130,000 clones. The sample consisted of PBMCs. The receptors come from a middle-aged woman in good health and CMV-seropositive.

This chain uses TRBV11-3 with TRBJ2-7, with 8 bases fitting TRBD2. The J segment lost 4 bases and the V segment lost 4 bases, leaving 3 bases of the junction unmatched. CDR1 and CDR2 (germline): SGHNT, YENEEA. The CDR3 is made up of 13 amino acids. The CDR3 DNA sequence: TGTGCCAGCAGCTCCGGGGGGGGTTACGAGCAGTACTTC. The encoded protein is CASSSGGGYEQYF.

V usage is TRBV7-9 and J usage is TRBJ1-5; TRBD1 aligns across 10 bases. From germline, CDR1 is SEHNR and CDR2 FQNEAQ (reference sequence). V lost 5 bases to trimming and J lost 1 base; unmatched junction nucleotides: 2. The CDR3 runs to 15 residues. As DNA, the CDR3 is TGTGCCAGCAGCCTGACAGGGGGCAGCAATCAGCCCCAGCATTTT. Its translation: CASSLTGGSNQPQHF.

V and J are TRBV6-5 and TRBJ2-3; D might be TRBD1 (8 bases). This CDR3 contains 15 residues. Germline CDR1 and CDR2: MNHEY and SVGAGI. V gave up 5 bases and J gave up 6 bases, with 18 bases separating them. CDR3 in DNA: TGTGCCAGCAGTAGGGTCGGACAGGGAGGGGATACGCAGTATTTT. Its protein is CASSRVGQGGDTQYF.

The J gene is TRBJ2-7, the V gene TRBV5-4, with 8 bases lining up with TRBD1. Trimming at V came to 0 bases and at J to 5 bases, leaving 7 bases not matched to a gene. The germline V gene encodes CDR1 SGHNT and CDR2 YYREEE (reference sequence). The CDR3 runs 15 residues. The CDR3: CASSLEPTGVDEQYF. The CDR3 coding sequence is TGTGCCAGCAGCTTGGAACCGACAGGGGTTGACGAGCAGTACTTC.

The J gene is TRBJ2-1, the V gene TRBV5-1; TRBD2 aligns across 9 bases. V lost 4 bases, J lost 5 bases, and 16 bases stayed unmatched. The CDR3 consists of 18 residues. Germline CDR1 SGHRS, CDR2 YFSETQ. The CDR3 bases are TGCGCCAGCAGCCCGAGAGACGGATGGACTAGCGATAACAATGAGCAGTTCTTC. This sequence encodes CASSPRDGWTSDNNEQFF.

In DNA, the CDR3 is TGTGCCAGCAGCTTTACAGGGGATAACTACGAGCAGTACTTC. Encoded protein: CASSFTGDNYEQYF. The V call is TRBV5-5, the J call TRBJ2-7, with 7 bases identical to TRBD1. Germline V CDR1 and CDR2: SGHKS, YYEKEE (reference sequence). With 2 bases clipped from V and 3 bases from J, the junction kept 5 bases outside the gene matches. The CDR3 sequence is 14 residues long.

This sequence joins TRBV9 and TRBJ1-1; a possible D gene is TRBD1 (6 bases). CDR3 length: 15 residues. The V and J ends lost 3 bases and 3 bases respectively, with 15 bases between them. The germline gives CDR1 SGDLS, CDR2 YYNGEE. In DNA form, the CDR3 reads TGTGCCAGCAGCGGCCAGACAGGTTTAGACACTGAAGCTTTCTTT. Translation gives CASSGQTGLDTEAFF.

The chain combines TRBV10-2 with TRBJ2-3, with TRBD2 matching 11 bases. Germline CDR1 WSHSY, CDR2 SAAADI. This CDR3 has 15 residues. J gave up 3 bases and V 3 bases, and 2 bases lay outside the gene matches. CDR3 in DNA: TGCGCCAGCAGTGAACTAGCGGGAGTTACAGATACGCAGTATTTT. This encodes CASSELAGVTDTQYF.

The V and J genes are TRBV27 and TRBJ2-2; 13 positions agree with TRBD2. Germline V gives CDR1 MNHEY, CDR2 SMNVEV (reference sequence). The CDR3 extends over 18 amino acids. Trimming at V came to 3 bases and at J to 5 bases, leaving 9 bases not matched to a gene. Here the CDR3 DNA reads TGTGCCAGCAGTTTCTTAACACTAGCGGGAGGGGGTACCGGGGAGCTGTTTTTT. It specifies CASSFLTLAGGGTGELFF.

The CDR3 reads CASSLTGSYGYTF. The CDR3 DNA sequence: TGTGCCAGCAGTTTAACAGGGTCGTATGGCTACACCTTC. The chain employs TRBV28 and TRBJ1-2; tentative D call: TRBD1 (6 bases). Germline assignment: CDR1 MDHEN and CDR2 SYDVKM. The CDR3 spans 13 residues. The ends were cut back, 2 bases at V and 5 bases at J, with 9 bases in the middle.

The CDR3 region is CASSRGDRTTGELFF. Written as DNA, the CDR3 is TGTGCCAGCAGTCGGGGGGACCGGACCACCGGGGAGCTGTTTTTT. This chain joins TRBV6-5 and TRBJ2-2; 7 nucleotides line up with TRBD2. CDR1 and CDR2 from the germline V gene are MNHEY and SVGAGI. Trimming cost V 5 bases and J 4 bases; bases outside gene matches: 7. The CDR3 is 15 residues long.

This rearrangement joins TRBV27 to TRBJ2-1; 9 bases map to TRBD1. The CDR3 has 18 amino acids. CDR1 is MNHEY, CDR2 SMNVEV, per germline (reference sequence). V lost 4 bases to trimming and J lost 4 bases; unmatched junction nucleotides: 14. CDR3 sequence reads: CASSSYDRGDREYNEQFF. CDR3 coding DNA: TGTGCCAGCAGTTCCTACGATCGAGGGGACAGGGAATACAATGAGCAGTTCTTC.

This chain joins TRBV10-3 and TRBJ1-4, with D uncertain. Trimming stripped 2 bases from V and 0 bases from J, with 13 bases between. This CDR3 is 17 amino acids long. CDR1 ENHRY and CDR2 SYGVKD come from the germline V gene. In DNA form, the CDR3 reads TGTGCCATCAGTGAGGAGGGCTTACGTGCAACTAATGAAAAACTGTTTTTT. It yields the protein CAISEEGLRATNEKLFF.

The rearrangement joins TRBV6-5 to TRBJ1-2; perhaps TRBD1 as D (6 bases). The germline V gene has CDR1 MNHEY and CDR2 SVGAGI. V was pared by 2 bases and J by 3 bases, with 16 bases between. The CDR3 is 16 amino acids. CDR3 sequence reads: CASSYTGFGGDYGYTF. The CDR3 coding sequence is TGTGCCAGCAGTTACACAGGGTTTGGTGGTGACTATGGCTACACCTTC.

CDR3 sequence reads: CASDQGARETATYEQYF. The DNA for the CDR3 is TGTGCCAGCGATCAGGGGGCGCGAGAGACCGCTACCTACGAGCAGTACTTC. J is TRBJ2-7 and V is TRBV2, with TRBD1 matching over 8 bases. The CDR3 is made up of 17 amino acids. The germline V gene has CDR1 SNHLY and CDR2 FYNNEI. V was clipped by 8 bases and J by 2 bases; unmatched bases: 17.

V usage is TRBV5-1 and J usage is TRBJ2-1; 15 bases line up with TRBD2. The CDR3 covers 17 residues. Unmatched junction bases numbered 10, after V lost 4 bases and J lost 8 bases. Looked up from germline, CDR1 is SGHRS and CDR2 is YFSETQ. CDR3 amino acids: CASSPQVGLAGGHEQFF. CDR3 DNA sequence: TGCGCCAGCAGCCCCCAGGTCGGACTAGCGGGAGGGCATGAGCAGTTCTTC.

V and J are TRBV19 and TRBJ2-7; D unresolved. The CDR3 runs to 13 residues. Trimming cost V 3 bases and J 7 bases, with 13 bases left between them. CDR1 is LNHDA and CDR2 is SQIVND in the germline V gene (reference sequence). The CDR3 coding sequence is TGTGCCAGTAGTATGTTGCCGAGTCGGGAGCAGTACTTC. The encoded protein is CASSMLPSREQYF.

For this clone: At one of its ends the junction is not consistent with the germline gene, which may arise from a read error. The CDR3 bases are TGTGCCAGCAGGGGACTAGCGGGAAGTAATGGGCAGTTCTTC. As protein: CASRGLAGSNGQFF. The genes are TRBV6-5 and TRBJ2-1, with 13 bases lining up with TRBD2. CDR1 is MNHEY and CDR2 is SVGAGI in the germline V gene. The CDR3 contains 14 residues.

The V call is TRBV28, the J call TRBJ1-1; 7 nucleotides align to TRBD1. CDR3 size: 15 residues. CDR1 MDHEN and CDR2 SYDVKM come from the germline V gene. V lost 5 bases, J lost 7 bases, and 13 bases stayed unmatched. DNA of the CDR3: TGTGCCAGCAGTCGACAGGGCCGACGTGGTCTTGAAGCTTTCTTT. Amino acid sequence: CASSRQGRRGLEAFF.

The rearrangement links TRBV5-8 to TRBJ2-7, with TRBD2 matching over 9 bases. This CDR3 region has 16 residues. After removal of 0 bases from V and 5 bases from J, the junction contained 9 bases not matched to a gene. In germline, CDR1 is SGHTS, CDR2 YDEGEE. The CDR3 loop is CASSLARGRAMDEQYF. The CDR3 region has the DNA TGTGCCAGCAGCTTGGCACGCGGGAGGGCCATGGACGAGCAGTACTTC.

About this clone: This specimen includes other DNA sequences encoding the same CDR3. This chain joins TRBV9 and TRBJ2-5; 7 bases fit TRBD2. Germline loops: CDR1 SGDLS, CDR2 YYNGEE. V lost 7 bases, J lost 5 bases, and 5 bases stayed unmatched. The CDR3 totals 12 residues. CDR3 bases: TGTGCCAGCGGGACTACCCAGGAGACCCAGTACTTC. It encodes CASGTTQETQYF.

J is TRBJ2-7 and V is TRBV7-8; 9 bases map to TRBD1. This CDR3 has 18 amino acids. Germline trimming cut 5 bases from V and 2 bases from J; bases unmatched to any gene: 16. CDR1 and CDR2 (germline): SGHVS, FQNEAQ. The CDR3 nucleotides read TGTGCCAGCAGCCCCCGCCGGGTTGGCGGACAGGGGCCCTACGAGCAGTACTTC. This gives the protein CASSPRRVGGQGPYEQYF. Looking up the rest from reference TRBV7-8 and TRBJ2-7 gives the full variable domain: GAGVSQSPRYKVAKRGQDVALRCDPISGHVSLFWYQQALGQGPEFLTYFQNEAQLDKSGLPSDRFFAERPEGSVSTLKIQRTQQEDSAVYLCASSPRRVGGQGPYEQYFGPGTRLTVT.

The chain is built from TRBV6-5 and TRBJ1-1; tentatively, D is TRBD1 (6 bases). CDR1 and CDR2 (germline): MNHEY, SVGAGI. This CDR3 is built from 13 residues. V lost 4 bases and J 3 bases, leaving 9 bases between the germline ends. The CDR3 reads CASSLRQDTEAFF. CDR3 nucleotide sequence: TGTGCCAGCAGTTTGCGACAGGACACTGAAGCTTTCTTT.

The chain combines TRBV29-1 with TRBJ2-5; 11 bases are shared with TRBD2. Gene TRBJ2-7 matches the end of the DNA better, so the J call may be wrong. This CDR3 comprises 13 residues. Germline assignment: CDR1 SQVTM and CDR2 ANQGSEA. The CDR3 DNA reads TGCAGCGCCCAGACTAGCGGGACGGCCGAGCAGTACTTC. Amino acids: CSAQTSGTAEQYF.

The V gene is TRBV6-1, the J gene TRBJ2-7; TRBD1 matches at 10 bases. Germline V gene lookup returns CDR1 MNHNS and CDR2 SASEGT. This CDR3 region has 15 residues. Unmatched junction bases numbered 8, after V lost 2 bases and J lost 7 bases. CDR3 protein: CASSEKWDRGGEQYF. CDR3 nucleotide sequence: TGTGCCAGCAGTGAAAAGTGGGACAGGGGAGGAGAGCAGTACTTC.

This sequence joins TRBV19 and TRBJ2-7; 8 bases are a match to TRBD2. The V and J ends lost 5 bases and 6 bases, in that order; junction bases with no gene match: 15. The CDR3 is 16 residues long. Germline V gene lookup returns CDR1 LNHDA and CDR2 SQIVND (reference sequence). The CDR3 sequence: CASSRVTGTSLAEQYF. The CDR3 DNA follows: TGTGCCAGTAGTCGGGTGACCGGGACTAGTTTAGCCGAGCAGTACTTC.

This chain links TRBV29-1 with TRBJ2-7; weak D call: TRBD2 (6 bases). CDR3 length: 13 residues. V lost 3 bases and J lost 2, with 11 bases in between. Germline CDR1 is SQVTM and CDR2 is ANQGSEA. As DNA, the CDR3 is TGCAGCGTTGAGGCGGGGCACCCCTACGAGCAGTACTTC. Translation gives CSVEAGHPYEQYF.

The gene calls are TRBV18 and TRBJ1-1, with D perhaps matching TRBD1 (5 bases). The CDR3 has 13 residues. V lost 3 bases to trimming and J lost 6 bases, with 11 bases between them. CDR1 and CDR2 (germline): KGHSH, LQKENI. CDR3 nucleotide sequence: TGTGCCAGCTCACCCGGGGGGAGGGCTGAAGCTTTCTTT. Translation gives CASSPGGRAEAFF.

The CDR3 sequence is CAISEGGQVGEQYF. CDR3 DNA sequence: TGTGCCATCAGTGAGGGGGGACAGGTCGGCGAGCAGTACTTC. This sequence joins TRBV10-3 and TRBJ2-7; 8 nucleotides line up with TRBD1. Germline assignment: CDR1 ENHRY and CDR2 SYGVKD. CDR3 length equals 14 residues. V was clipped by 2 bases and J by 6 bases; unmatched bases: 6.